This passage covers 21 T cell receptor beta chains from one sample sequenced in a study of siplizumab effects on memory and regulatory T cells. Generated by immunoSEQ multiplex PCR, the TCRdb table keeps only in-frame clones and is missing some. Of some 97,000 clones listed, approximately 91% are singletons. Sample: CD4+ T cells sorted from blood. The receptor source for this set is a human donor in good health.

The chain has TRBV28 and TRBJ1-5; D is unresolved. The CDR3 extends over 13 amino acids. Germline CDR1 is MDHEN and CDR2 is SYDVKM. Trimming removed 6 bases at V and 3 bases at J, with 9 bases between. CDR3 residues: CASSPWPNQPQHF. Written as DNA, the CDR3 is TGTGCCAGCAGCCCCTGGCCCAATCAGCCCCAGCATTTT.

CDR3 DNA sequence: TGTGCCAGCAGCCATCCGGGGGGGTCCTACAATGAGCAGTTCTTC. Its protein is CASSHPGGSYNEQFF. The rearrangement links TRBV7-2 to TRBJ2-1; TRBD2 matches 8 bases. CDR1 SGHTA and CDR2 FQGNSA come from the germline V gene. This CDR3 spans 15 amino acids. The V and J ends lost 5 bases and 1 base, in that order; junction bases with no gene match: 4.

This chain links TRBV10-2 with TRBJ1-1, with D possibly TRBD1 on 6 matching bases. The CDR3 runs to 15 residues. CDR1 is WSHSY and CDR2 is SAAADI in the germline V gene. The ends were cut back, 3 bases at V and 0 bases at J, with 11 bases in the middle. As DNA, the CDR3 is TGCGCCAGCAGTGATGGGGGGCCTCTGAACACTGAAGCTTTCTTT. Translation gives CASSDGGPLNTEAFF.

The J gene is TRBJ2-2, the V gene TRBV2; D unresolved. Germline CDR1 and CDR2: SNHLY and FYNNEI. The ends were cut back, 8 bases at V and 2 bases at J, with 12 bases in the middle. CDR3 length equals 14 residues. Written as DNA, the CDR3 is TGTGCCAGCCGAAGCGAGATCAACACCGGGGAGCTGTTTTTT. Translation gives CASRSEINTGELFF. The full variable domain, its missing parts supplied by reference TRBV2 and TRBJ2-2, is EPEVTQTPSHQVTQMGQEVILRCVPISNHLYFYWYRQILGQKVEFLVSFYNNEISEKSEIFDDQFSVERPDGSNFTLKIRSTKLEDSAMYFCASRSEINTGELFFGEGSRLTVL.

The chain combines TRBV5-4 with TRBJ2-1, with no clear D. Germline assignment: CDR1 SGHNT and CDR2 YYREEE (reference sequence). The CDR3 sequence is 13 residues long. The germline V and J ends were trimmed by 0 bases and 5 bases, with 6 bases remaining between them. The CDR3 DNA is TGTGCCAGCAGCTTGGGCCAGGACAATGAGCAGTTCTTC. Translating gives CASSLGQDNEQFF.

The chain carries TRBV28 and TRBJ2-5; a possible D gene is TRBD1 (6 bases). V dropped 7 bases and J dropped 2 bases, with 14 bases sitting between them. This CDR3 has 14 residues. Germline V CDR1 and CDR2: MDHEN, SYDVKM. CDR3 in DNA: TGTGCCAGCACCCTAATCGGACAGCAAGAGACCCAGTACTTC. This encodes CASTLIGQQETQYF.

This clone was seen once. J is TRBJ1-5 and V is TRBV6-5; no definite D call. Germline-derived CDR1 and CDR2 are MNHEY and SVGAGI. Trimming took off 6 bases at V and 6 bases at J, with 9 bases between the two ends. The CDR3 consists of 12 residues. CDR3 sequence (DNA): TGTGCCAGCAGACTTGGTGGTCAGCCCCAGCATTTT. Residues: CASRLGGQPQHF.

The chain uses TRBV6-1 and TRBJ1-5, with D hard to call. Germline CDR1 is MNHNS and CDR2 is SASEGT. CDR3 length: 13 residues. Trimming shortened V by 8 bases and J by 3 bases, and 11 bases separated the two germline ends. The CDR3: CASLLGFNQPQHF. CDR3 coding DNA: TGTGCCAGCCTCTTGGGGTTCAATCAGCCCCAGCATTTT.

This chain uses TRBV19 with TRBJ1-1; a weak D match, TRBD1 (5 bases). In germline, CDR1 is LNHDA, CDR2 SQIVND (reference sequence). Trimming shortened V by 1 base and J by 2 bases, and 14 bases separated the two germline ends. The length of the CDR3 is 16 residues. CDR3 loop: CASSIGPGRRNTEAFF. Written as DNA, the CDR3 is TGTGCCAGTAGTATAGGGCCGGGACGGAGAAACACTGAAGCTTTCTTT.

This rearrangement joins TRBV5-5 to TRBJ1-5; no reliable D call. The CDR3 loop spans 15 amino acids. V gave up 2 bases and J gave up 4 bases, with 13 bases separating them. The germline gives CDR1 SGHKS, CDR2 YYEKEE (reference sequence). The CDR3 DNA reads TGTGCCAGCAGCTTAAGTAGCCCAATAAATCAGCCCCAGCATTTT. This gives the protein CASSLSSPINQPQHF.

CDR3 region: CAISEDSSISNEQFF. The CDR3 DNA follows: TGTGCCATCAGTGAGGACAGTTCTATCTCCAATGAGCAGTTCTTC. The rearrangement links TRBV10-3 to TRBJ2-1, with TRBD1 as a possible D gene (5 bases). The V and J ends lost 2 bases and 6 bases respectively, with 14 bases between them. CDR1 is ENHRY and CDR2 is SYGVKD in the germline V gene. The CDR3 covers 15 residues.

The J gene is TRBJ2-7, the V gene TRBV5-1, with 9 nucleotides matching TRBD2. J was trimmed by 2 bases and V by 4 bases; bases with no gene match: 13. The CDR3 is 17 residues long. Looked up from germline, CDR1 is SGHRS and CDR2 is YFSETQ. The CDR3 here is CASSPSRSSGGPYEQYF. CDR3 in DNA: TGCGCCAGCAGCCCATCCCGGAGTAGCGGGGGACCCTACGAGCAGTACTTC.

The J gene is TRBJ1-3, the V gene TRBV29-1; TRBD1 is a possible D gene (6 bases). The V end lost 7 bases, the J end lost 4 bases, and 20 bases lay between the germline ends. Germline-derived CDR1 and CDR2 are SQVTM and ANQGSEA. The CDR3 loop spans 15 amino acids. The CDR3 nucleotides read TGCAGCGCCCAGGGGACGTCAAATCCAGGAAACACCATATATTTT. It translates to CSAQGTSNPGNTIYF.

CDR3 protein: CASRSGQGNQPQHF. CDR3 DNA sequence: TGTGCCAGCAGATCCGGACAGGGCAATCAGCCCCAGCATTTT. The chain combines TRBV27 with TRBJ1-5; 7 nucleotides agree with TRBD1. The CDR3 has 14 residues. Germline CDR1 MNHEY, CDR2 SMNVEV (reference sequence). V gave up 6 bases and J gave up 2 bases; unmatched junction bases: 4.

The V gene is TRBV6-5, the J gene TRBJ1-5; TRBD1 might be the D (6 bases). Trimming removed 6 bases from V and 6 bases from J, with 12 bases in between. The CDR3 loop spans 13 amino acids. Germline V lookup: CDR1 MNHEY, CDR2 SVGAGI. The CDR3 loop is CASRSRGIQPQHF. CDR3 sequence (DNA): TGTGCCAGCAGATCCAGGGGTATTCAGCCCCAGCATTTT.

The gene calls are TRBV19 and TRBJ1-6; perhaps TRBD1 as D (5 bases). Germline V gene sequence: CDR1 LNHDA, CDR2 SQIVND (reference sequence). Trimming removed 3 bases from V and 10 bases from J, with 19 bases in between. This CDR3 has 16 amino acids. The CDR3, as DNA: TGTGCCAGTAGTATTGGTCCCGATGGGACTCGGTCACCCCTCCACTTT. It codes for CASSIGPDGTRSPLHF.

This sequence joins TRBV2 and TRBJ1-5; tentatively, D is TRBD1 (5 bases). Between the trimmed V and J ends, which lost 7 bases and 1 base, there was a span of 11 bases. The V gene's germline CDR1 is SNHLY and CDR2 FYNNEI. CDR3 length equals 14 residues. The CDR3 nucleotides read TGTGCCAGCAAAGGGACGTGGAGCAATCAGCCCCAGCATTTT. As protein: CASKGTWSNQPQHF.

The chain recombines TRBV5-1 with TRBJ2-2; D gene uncertain. CDR3 size: 16 residues. V lost 0 bases, J lost 4 bases, and 13 bases lay in between. The V gene's germline CDR1 is SGHRS and CDR2 YFSETQ. CDR3 region: CASSLVVGRATGELFF. The CDR3, as DNA: TGCGCCAGCAGCTTGGTTGTCGGCCGAGCCACCGGGGAGCTGTTTTTT.

The chain joins TRBV7-3 to TRBJ2-2; 7 bases are a match to TRBD2. Trimming at V came to 5 bases and at J to 4 bases, leaving 7 bases not matched to a gene. Germline loops: CDR1 SGHTA, CDR2 FQGTGA. The CDR3 consists of 15 residues. The CDR3 nucleotides are TGTGCCAGCAGCCTCACTAGCGTTGGCACCGGGGAGCTGTTTTTT. This translates into CASSLTSVGTGELFF.

The rearrangement links TRBV5-1 to TRBJ2-7; D is undetermined. The CDR3 loop spans 14 amino acids. CDR1 is SGHRS and CDR2 is YFSETQ in the germline V gene. Trimming removed 0 bases at V and 5 bases at J, with 12 bases between. The CDR3 is CASSLAVGPDEQYF. As DNA, the CDR3 is TGCGCCAGCAGCTTGGCCGTAGGCCCGGACGAGCAGTACTTC.

This clone appeared once. This chain connects TRBV19 to TRBJ1-1; D is undetermined. Germline V lookup: CDR1 LNHDA, CDR2 SQIVND (reference sequence). The CDR3 is 14 residues long. Trimming pared 2 bases from V and 4 bases from J, leaving 11 bases between. This CDR3 reads CASSIKGSVTEAFF. Written as DNA, the CDR3 is TGTGCCAGTAGTATAAAAGGGAGCGTCACTGAAGCTTTCTTT.